This T cell receptor (beta chain) was identified in a study of blood T cell repertoires in COVID-19. Original data processing: Reference gene primer amplification gave estimated nucleated cell counts. Libraries were prepared by immunoSEQ multiplex PCR; TCRdb keeps only in-frame clonotypes and omits some of them. The V and J calls and the clone size are those of that table, but D and trimming were determined from the DNA. The table lists approximately 210,000 clones, approximately 84% of them singletons, with 1.9% in the top ten. The specimen was peripheral blood. The receptor was derived from a man in his forties with active or convalescent COVID-19.

DNA of the CDR3: TGCGCCAGCAGCTTGGGGGACACAACTAATGAAAAACTGTTTTTT. It yields the protein CASSLGDTTNEKLFF. The rearrangement links TRBV5-1 to TRBJ1-4, with a weak D call TRBD1 (6 bases). Per germline, CDR1 SGHRS and CDR2 YFSETQ. The CDR3 spans 15 residues. The V and J ends lost 0 bases and 0 bases respectively, with 6 bases between them.